This T cell receptor beta chain comes out of a study of OX40 agonist ivuxolimab in advanced cancers. Study-level background: The patients' treatment was ivuxolimab, an agonistic anti-OX40 (CD134) antibody. Partial responses occurred in three patients (one hepatocellular carcinoma, two cutaneous melanoma). The study's findings and limits: Clones of CD4+ and CD8+ blood T cells grew by week 6 at doses of 0.1 to 3.0 mg/kg.

On this clone: What it binds is not known.

Looked up from germline, CDR1 is SGHRS and CDR2 is YFSETQ. This CDR3 is 14 amino acids long. V lost 3 bases and J lost 6, with 12 bases in between. Libraries were prepared by immunoSEQ multiplex PCR; TCRdb keeps only in-frame clonotypes and omits some of them. Among roughly 76,000 clones listed, about 82% were seen once. This receptor was obtained from an adult with an advanced solid tumor such as melanoma, head and neck, liver or kidney cancer. Sequences were derived from CD4+ or CD8+ T cells sorted from blood, sampled in a trial of the OX40 agonist ivuxolimab. The chain couples TRBV5-1 to TRBJ2-2; D is possibly TRBD2 (6 bases). Here the CDR3 reads CASSSQAGSGELFF. The CDR3, as DNA: TGCGCCAGCAGCTCTCAGGCGGGGTCCGGGGAGCTGTTTTTT.